A selection of T cell receptor beta chains follows, all from one sample in a study of cytomegalovirus exposure and HLA in healthy donors. Data came from immunoSEQ multiplex PCR; TCRdb stores just in-frame clones and leaves some out. Altogether 100,000 to 130,000 clones are present, roughly 88% being singletons, with the ten largest covering 3%. Sequences were obtained from PBMCs. The receptors come from a woman between 18 and 29 years old in good health and CMV-seronegative. The CDR3 runs from the conserved cysteine through the conserved F or W. The order of the fields is J gene, V gene, D gene, clone size, CDR3 protein, CDR3 DNA. A D gene is named only where the DNA matches it firmly. Clone sizes are given selectively: once, few, many, or a class where the clone is expanded.

TRBJ2-7	TRBV2	.	many	CASLHRESSYEQYF	TGTGCCAGCCTACACAGAGAGAGCTCCTACGAGCAGTACTTC
TRBJ1-1	TRBV25-1	.	.	CASGTPTGTMAFF	TGTGCCAGCGGGACCCCCACCGGGACTATGGCTTTCTTT
TRBJ1-4	TRBV18	TRBD1	.	CASSPLLQGAGEKLFF	TGTGCCAGCTCACCACTTCTACAGGGGGCGGGGGAAAAACTGTTTTTT
TRBJ2-2	TRBV7-7	TRBD2	.	CASSLSPVWGGTGELFF	TGTGCCAGCAGCTTATCCCCAGTATGGGGGGGAACCGGGGAGCTGTTTTTT
TRBJ1-5	TRBV28	TRBD1	.	CASSLTGGAGGNQPQHF	TGTGCCAGCAGTTTGACAGGGGGCGCCGGTGGAAATCAGCCCCAGCATTTT
TRBJ1-2	TRBV9	.	.	CASSVEVFTDGYTF	TGTGCCAGCAGCGTAGAAGTTTTTACGGATGGCTACACCTTC
TRBJ1-2	TRBV2	.	.	CASSAQESVRGYTF	TGTGCCAGCAGCGCCCAAGAAAGTGTACGGGGCTACACCTTC
TRBJ2-7	TRBV7-9	.	.	CASSLTDRRQYF	TGTGCCAGCAGCCTTACAGACCGCCGGCAGTACTTC
TRBJ2-2	TRBV11-2	TRBD1	.	CASSTIRGLGGELFF	TGTGCCAGCAGCACAATCAGGGGGCTCGGCGGGGAGCTGTTTTTT
TRBJ2-3	TRBV2	.	.	CASSEGELARADTQYF	TGTGCCAGCAGTGAAGGGGAACTAGCCCGGGCAGATACGCAGTATTTT
TRBJ1-4	TRBV19	.	.	CASRVGYEKLFF	TGTGCCAGTAGAGTCGGGTATGAAAAACTGTTTTTT
TRBJ2-5	TRBV29-1	.	.	CSVEAGGETQYF	TGCAGCGTTGAGGCAGGAGGAGAGACCCAGTACTTC
TRBJ2-5	TRBV7-9	TRBD2	.	CAIGGGVQETQYF	TGTGCCATCGGCGGGGGGGTACAAGAGACCCAGTACTTC
TRBJ1-4	TRBV19	.	.	CASNAGPNEKLFF	TGTGCCAGTAATGCAGGGCCGAATGAAAAACTGTTTTTT
TRBJ1-1	TRBV9	TRBD1	.	CASSADRLDTEAFF	TGTGCCAGCAGCGCGGACAGGTTGGACACTGAAGCTTTCTTT
TRBJ2-2	TRBV5-1	TRBD1	.	CASSPGQGASAGELFF	TGCGCCAGCAGCCCCGGACAGGGGGCATCGGCCGGGGAGCTGTTTTTT
TRBJ1-1	TRBV27	.	once	CASISGRNTEAFF	TGTGCCAGCATATCGGGTAGGAACACTGAAGCTTTCTTT
TRBJ1-3	TRBV7-9	.	.	CASSLSVSGNTIYF	TGTGCCAGCAGCTTATCCGTCTCTGGAAACACCATATATTTT
TRBJ2-7	TRBV4-1	.	.	CASSQGRGGSSYEQYF	TGCGCCAGCAGCCAAGGGAGGGGGGGGAGCTCCTACGAGCAGTACTTC
TRBJ2-2	TRBV7-3	TRBD1	.	CASSLWGMGQGFGELFF	TGTGCCAGCAGCTTATGGGGGATGGGACAGGGATTCGGGGAGCTGTTTTTT
TRBJ2-2	TRBV19	.	.	CATKRPGRGTGELFF	TGTGCCACCAAGCGTCCCGGTCGGGGCACCGGGGAGCTGTTTTTT
TRBJ2-1	TRBV7-8	.	.	CASSFNSVGERMNEQFF	TGTGCCAGCAGCTTTAACTCAGTAGGAGAGCGGATGAATGAGCAGTTCTTC
TRBJ2-1	TRBV7-9	.	.	CASSTTYLTAIYNEQFF	TGTGCCAGCAGCACGACCTACTTGACAGCGATCTACAATGAGCAGTTCTTC
TRBJ2-1	TRBV6-5	.	once	CASRSLQYNEQFF	TGTGCCAGCAGATCCCTACAGTACAATGAGCAGTTCTTC
TRBJ1-6	TRBV5-1	.	.	CASSLTGMGHSPLHF	TGCGCCAGCAGCTTGACTGGGATGGGGCATTCACCCCTCCACTTT
TRBJ2-5	TRBV29-1	TRBD1	once	CSSRGSGGNQETQYF	TGCAGCTCGCGAGGTTCAGGGGGAAACCAAGAGACCCAGTACTTC
TRBJ2-7	TRBV6-6	.	once	CASSYGGPYSYEQYF	TGTGCCAGCAGTTACGGAGGGCCGTACTCCTACGAGCAGTACTTC
TRBJ2-7	TRBV27	.	.	CASTTPGSVVDEQYF	TGTGCCAGCACCACGCCAGGGTCGGTGGTGGACGAGCAGTACTTC
TRBJ1-2	TRBV5-6	TRBD1	.	CASSSQGQNYGYTF	TGTGCCAGCAGCTCCCAGGGACAGAACTATGGCTACACCTTC